This TCR beta chain was observed in a study of T cell responses to AZD1222 COVID-19 vaccine. General study results and limits: The donor cohort was predominantly white British with a female majority, and clonal diversity may have been underestimated. CD4 TCRs covered the whole spike, strongest at regions 160-218 and 743-854. Only 5 or 6 AZD1222 recipients were seropositive at baseline.

This CDR3 region has 16 residues. V gave up 1 base and J gave up 5 bases; unmatched junction bases: 9. CDR1 SGHTA and CDR2 FQGNSA come from the germline V gene. Doses given second, at about 4 or about 12 weeks, were pooled. Generated by immunoSEQ multiplex PCR, the TCRdb table keeps only in-frame clones and is missing some. The table includes under 140,000 clones, roughly 89% detected once. A remark on this clone: The antigen remains unidentified.

The TCR sequence derives from an adult who received the AZD1222 COVID-19 vaccine. Source: peripheral blood, taken 28 days after the second AZD1222 dose. V is TRBV7-2 and J is TRBJ2-3, with TRBD2 matching 7 bases. The CDR3 region has the DNA TGTGCCAGCAGCTTAGTTGCGCCTCCGGGGGGAGATACGCAGTATTTT. Translating gives CASSLVAPPGGDTQYF.